A selection of T cell receptor beta chains follows, all from one sample in a study of neurological immune-mediated disorders. TCRdb used MiXCR to reprocess the 5' RACE reads, holding one entry per CDR3 protein. The profile shows fewer than 80,000 distinct CDR3 sequences, around 5.2% of them singletons. The sample was PBMCs. The receptors were gathered from a woman in her twenties or thirties with multiple sclerosis. Both conserved end residues are part of each CDR3. D genes are given only for firm matches. Rows may omit the clone size; those that give it use once, few, many or a size class.

j_gene	abundance	d_gene	v_gene	CDR3nt	CDR3aa
TRBJ2-3	few	TRBD2	TRBV5-1	TGCGCCAGCAGCGGGGGAACGGGGGGAAGCACAGATACGCAGTATTTT	CASSGGTGGSTDTQYF
TRBJ2-3	many	TRBD1	TRBV11-2	TGTGCCAGCAGCCCTTGGACAGGGAGCACAGATACGCAGTATTTT	CASSPWTGSTDTQYF
TRBJ2-1	many	-	TRBV7-2	TGTGCCAGCAGCTTGGGGCCGCTTCGGGGTCTCAATGAGCAGTTCTTC	CASSLGPLRGLNEQFF
TRBJ1-5	many	-	TRBV12-3/TRBV12-4	TGTGCCAGCAGTTTAAGAGCGCCCGACACGCAGCCCCAGCATTTT	CASSLRAPDTQPQHF
TRBJ1-4	many	TRBD1	TRBV6-6	TGTGCCAGCAGTAGCGGACAGGCGGGGGAAAAACTGTTTTTT	CASSSGQAGEKLFF
TRBJ2-3	many	TRBD2	TRBV27	TGTGCCAGCAGTAGCGGGGCTAGCACAGATACGCAGTATTTT	CASSSGASTDTQYF
TRBJ2-5	many	TRBD2	TRBV5-1	TGCGCCAGCAGCTTGCTAGCGGGGGAAGAAGAGACCCAGTACTTC	CASSLLAGEEETQYF
TRBJ2-7	many	-	TRBV5-1	TGCGCCAGCAGCGAAGCGGGTGAGAGTTACAGCGAGCAGTACTTC	CASSEAGESYSEQYF
TRBJ2-3	many	TRBD2	TRBV20-1	TGCAGTGCTAGAGATCTCGGGACTAGCGGGGCGAGAGATACGCAGTATTTT	CSARDLGTSGARDTQYF
TRBJ2-1	many	TRBD1	TRBV5-1	TGCGCCAGCAGCACGGGACAGGGCTCCTACAATGAGCAGTTCTTC	CASSTGQGSYNEQFF
TRBJ2-3	many	-	TRBV20-1	TGCAGTGTTTCCTCACAAACCCTAGCGCACGATACGCAGTATTTT	CSVSSQTLAHDTQYF
TRBJ1-2	-	-	TRBV20-1	TGCAGTGCTAGGGAAGCGGGGCTCACTGGGGGCTACACCTTC	CSAREAGLTGGYTF
TRBJ2-7	many	-	TRBV20-1	TGCAGTGCTAGAGATGACGTACCCTACGAGCAGTACTTC	CSARDDVPYEQYF
TRBJ2-2	many	-	TRBV2	TGTGCCAGCAGAACAGGGAACACCGGGGAGCTGTTTTTT	CASRTGNTGELFF
TRBJ2-3	few	-	TRBV29-1	TGCAGCGTTGAATGGGTATTTCAGACAGATACGCAGTATTTT	CSVEWVFQTDTQYF
TRBJ1-1	many	-	TRBV2	TGTGCCAGCAGTGAAGTCAGGGACATGAACACTGAAGCTTTCTTT	CASSEVRDMNTEAFF
TRBJ1-1	many	-	TRBV20-1	TGCAGTGCTAGAGATCTGAGGGGGGGGGACACTGAAGCTTTCTTT	CSARDLRGGDTEAFF
TRBJ2-7	many	-	TRBV7-6	TGTGCCAGCAGCTTAGCGGCACAGAACTACGAGCAGTACTTC	CASSLAAQNYEQYF
TRBJ2-7	many	TRBD1	TRBV7-6	TGTGCCAGCAGCTTAGACAGGGGGCTCTACGAGCAGTACTTC	CASSLDRGLYEQYF
TRBJ2-5	many	TRBD2	TRBV5-1	TGCGCCAGCGGAGGGACTAGTCGGGGAGAGACCCAGTACTTC	CASGGTSRGETQYF
TRBJ2-1	medium-sized	-	TRBV29-1	TGCAGCGTCGGTAGGGACTCATACAATGAGCAGTTCTTC	CSVGRDSYNEQFF
TRBJ2-1	many	TRBD2	TRBV7-9	TGTGCCAGCAGCTTGGGGACTATGGAGTTCTTC	CASSLGTMEFF
TRBJ2-7	few	-	TRBV5-1	TGCGCCAGCAGCTTGGAACAGGGCCCCTACGAGCAGTACTTC	CASSLEQGPYEQYF
TRBJ1-1	few	TRBD1	TRBV7-2	TGTGCCAGCAGCTCCCCAGAGAGGGACAGGGGGAACACTGAAGCTTTCTTT	CASSSPERDRGNTEAFF
TRBJ2-7	many	TRBD2	TRBV7-9	TGTGCCAGCAGCCCGGGACTAGCGGGGGGATCCAGGTACGAGCAGTACTTC	CASSPGLAGGSRYEQYF
TRBJ2-7	few	-	TRBV12-3/TRBV12-4	TGTGCCAGCAGTTTGTACGGAAACGAGCAGTACTTC	CASSLYGNEQYF
TRBJ2-6	many	-	TRBV20-1	TGCAGTGCTAGGTCTACCTCTGGGGCCAACGTCCTGACTTTC	CSARSTSGANVLTF
TRBJ1-1	-	-	TRBV20-1	TGCAGTGCGGGACAGAACACTGAAGCTTTCTTT	CSAGQNTEAFF
TRBJ2-2	-	-	TRBV12-3/TRBV12-4	TGTGCCAGCAGTCCCTACAGGGACGCCAACACCGGGGAGCTGTTTTTT	CASSPYRDANTGELFF
TRBJ1-4	many	TRBD1	TRBV15	TGTGCCACCAGCGGGACAGACACCGCAACTAATGAAAAACTGTTTTTT	CATSGTDTATNEKLFF
TRBJ1-2	many	TRBD1	TRBV5-5	TGTGCCAGCAGCTTGGTGTCCGGGGACAGGGTACTCTATGGCTACACCTTC	CASSLVSGDRVLYGYTF
TRBJ1-1	few	TRBD1	TRBV12-3/TRBV12-4	TGTGCCAGCAGTTACTCCGGGACAGGGAGGACTGAAGCTTTCTTT	CASSYSGTGRTEAFF
TRBJ1-6	-	TRBD1	TRBV5-6	TGTGCCAGCAGCCCCCGCCGACAGGGAGGTTGGAATTCACCCCTCAACTTT	CASSPRRQGGWNSPLNF
TRBJ2-5	many	-	TRBV20-1	TGCGGAGTGTACTTCGGGGACGGGCCCCAGTACTTC	CGVYFGDGPQYF
TRBJ1-5	many	-	TRBV20-1	TGCAGTGCTAGAGTTCGGGATCACGACCAGCCCCAGCATTTT	CSARVRDHDQPQHF
TRBJ2-3	many	TRBD2	TRBV4-2	TGTGCCAGCAGCGAAACTAGCGGGGGTGAGACAGATACGCAGTATTTT	CASSETSGGETDTQYF